This T cell receptor beta chain was sequenced during a study of CD8 T cells in Susac syndrome. In germline, CDR1 is SGHNT, CDR2 YYREEE (reference sequence). CDR3 size: 17 residues. Germline trimming cut 4 bases from V and 6 bases from J; bases unmatched to any gene: 16. With random hexamers, reverse transcription was performed on about 0.45 to 1 ug of RNA. One entry per CDR3 protein, called by TCRdb with MiXCR from the immunoSEQ multiplex PCR reads. The sample has around 270,000 distinct CDR3 sequences, 89% seen once. Sequenced sample: CD8+ T cells from PBMCs. The receptor comes from a human donor with multiple sclerosis. The chain is built from TRBV5-4 and TRBJ2-3; TRBD2 matches 8 bases. CDR3 nucleotides: TGTGCCAGCAGCGAAGGTGGTTCCGGGACTAGACCCGATACGCAGTATTTT. Protein: CASSEGGSGTRPDTQYF.